These 10 T cell receptor beta chains originate from one sample sequenced in a study of Ad26.COV2.S vaccination and SARS-CoV-2 variants. Assay used: immunoSEQ multiplex PCR; TCRdb lists only in-frame clones, some missing. The data hold about 350,000 clones, with roughly 90% observed a single time. Treatment of the sample: roughly 18 received Ad26.COV2.S at low or high dose, single or two shots; roughly 5 received placebo; per-sample allocation not given. Specimen acquisition occurred on day 63 following the initial vaccine or placebo injection. Source: peripheral blood, taken in a trial of Ad26.COV2.S vaccine versus placebo. Every receptor here comes from a person between 18 and 65 years old who received the Ad26.COV2.S COVID-19 vaccine or a placebo.

The chain combines TRBV19 with TRBJ2-2; 7 bases line up with TRBD1. J lost 1 base, V lost 8 bases, and 7 bases had no gene match. The length of the CDR3 is 15 residues. Germline V gene data show CDR1 as LNHDA and CDR2 as SQIVND (reference sequence). CDR3 protein: CASRGRDRNTGELFF. CDR3 in DNA: TGTGCCAGTCGGGGCCGGGACAGGAACACCGGGGAGCTGTTTTTT.

This clone was seen a single time. The rearrangement uses TRBV5-1 and TRBJ1-6; 8 positions agree with TRBD1. The CDR3 runs to 17 residues. The J segment lost 0 bases and the V segment lost 5 bases, leaving 7 bases of the junction unmatched. Germline CDR1 SGHRS, CDR2 YFSETQ. CDR3 bases: TGCGCCAGCAGTCCCGGGACAGGTCGCTCCTATAATTCACCCCTCCACTTT. Amino acid sequence: CASSPGTGRSYNSPLHF.

This sequence joins TRBV7-8 and TRBJ2-3, with 8 nucleotides matching TRBD2. Germline V gives CDR1 SGHVS, CDR2 FQNEAQ. The length of the CDR3 is 16 residues. Unmatched junction bases numbered 9, after V lost 5 bases and J lost 2 bases. The CDR3 sequence: CASSRPGGQDTDTQYF. CDR3 bases: TGTGCCAGCAGCCGTCCGGGGGGGCAAGACACAGATACGCAGTATTTT.

V and J are TRBV7-8 and TRBJ2-7; tentatively, D is TRBD1 or TRBD2 (6 bases each). The germline gives CDR1 SGHVS, CDR2 FQNEAQ. V lost 1 base and J lost 3, with 19 bases in between. This CDR3 spans 17 amino acids. Here the CDR3 DNA reads TGTGCCAGCAGCTTAGGGAGGGGGGCGCAGACCCTCTACGAGCAGTACTTC. Its translation is CASSLGRGAQTLYEQYF.

The chain is built from TRBV19 and TRBJ2-5; D is ambiguous. Per the germline V gene, CDR1 is LNHDA and CDR2 is SQIVND (reference sequence). This CDR3 is 16 amino acids long. Deletions cut 1 base from V and 7 bases from J, with 19 bases between. CDR3: CASSIGVYWSGVTQYF. DNA of the CDR3: TGTGCCAGTAGTATAGGGGTTTACTGGTCCGGTGTGACCCAGTACTTC.

The V gene is TRBV19, the J gene TRBJ2-1; the D gene is possibly TRBD2 (7 bases). The V end was cut by 1 base, the J end by 9 bases, with 16 bases between. CDR3 size: 15 residues. The germline gives CDR1 LNHDA, CDR2 SQIVND (reference sequence). The CDR3 spells CASSIGGGGLFEQFF. For the CDR3, the DNA is TGTGCCAGTAGTATAGGTGGGGGGGGCCTTTTTGAGCAGTTCTTC.

As to this clone: Other DNA sequences in this specimen translate into the identical CDR3. The genes are TRBV24-1 and TRBJ2-1; D uncertain. The germline V and J ends were trimmed by 2 bases and 2 bases, with 0 bases remaining between them. The CDR3 has 12 residues. The germline V gene has CDR1 KGHDR and CDR2 SFDVKD. The CDR3 nucleotides read TGTGCCACCAGTGATTCCTACAATGAGCAGTTCTTC. Translated, it gives CATSDSYNEQFF.

This chain joins TRBV7-9 and TRBJ1-1, with D perhaps matching TRBD1 (5 bases). V was clipped by 3 bases and J by 1 base, with 9 bases between them. This CDR3 is built from 14 residues. The V gene's germline CDR1 is SEHNR and CDR2 FQNEAQ (reference sequence). Here the CDR3 DNA reads TGTGCCAGCAGCTTTCAGGGCGCGAACACTGAAGCTTTCTTT. Protein product: CASSFQGANTEAFF.

This clone was counted a few times. The chain couples TRBV27 to TRBJ1-5; TRBD1 agrees at 10 bases. J lost 6 bases, V lost 8 bases, and 1 base had no gene match. CDR1 and CDR2 (germline): MNHEY, SMNVEV (reference sequence). The length of the CDR3 is 12 residues. The CDR3 sequence: CASRTGGQPQHF. The CDR3 bases are TGTGCCAGCCGGACAGGGGGTCAGCCCCAGCATTTT.

The rearrangement joins TRBV28 to TRBJ1-1; 9 nucleotides align to TRBD1. CDR3 size: 14 residues. After removal of 6 bases from V and 3 bases from J, the junction contained 5 bases not matched to a gene. CDR1 and CDR2 from the germline V gene are MDHEN and SYDVKM. In DNA, the CDR3 is TGTGCCAGCAGGACAGGGGGTGGGGACACTGAAGCTTTCTTT. It specifies CASRTGGGDTEAFF. Using reference TRBV28 and TRBJ1-1 for the parts outside the CDR3, the full variable domain is DVKVTQSSRYLVKRTGEKVFLECVQDMDHENMFWYRQDPGLGLRLIYFSYDVKMKEKGDIPEGYSVSREKKERFSLILESASTNQTSMYLCASRTGGGDTEAFFGQGTRLTVV.